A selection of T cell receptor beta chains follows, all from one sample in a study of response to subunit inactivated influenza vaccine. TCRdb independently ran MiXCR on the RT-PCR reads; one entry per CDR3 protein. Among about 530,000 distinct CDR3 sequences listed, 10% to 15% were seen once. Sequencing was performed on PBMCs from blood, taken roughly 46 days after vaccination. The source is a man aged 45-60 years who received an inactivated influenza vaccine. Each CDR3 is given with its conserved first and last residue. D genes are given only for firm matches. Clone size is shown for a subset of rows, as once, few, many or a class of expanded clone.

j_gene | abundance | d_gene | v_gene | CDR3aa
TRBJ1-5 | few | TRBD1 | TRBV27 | CASSQNRGPQPQHF
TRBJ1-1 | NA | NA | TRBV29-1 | CSVLDTEAFF
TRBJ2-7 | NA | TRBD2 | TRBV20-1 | CSASSGEAYEQYF
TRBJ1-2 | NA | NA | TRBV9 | CASSGGIGGYTF
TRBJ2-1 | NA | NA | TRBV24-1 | CATSAGGVGGLNEQFF
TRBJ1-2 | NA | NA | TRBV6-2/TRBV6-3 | CASSYSGPTNYGYTF
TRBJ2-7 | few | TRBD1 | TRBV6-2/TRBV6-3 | CASSSAYRGDYEQYF
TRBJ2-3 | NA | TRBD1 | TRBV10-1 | CASQAPGQGTDTQYF
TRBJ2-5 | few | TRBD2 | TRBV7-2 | CASSSGLAGWETQYF
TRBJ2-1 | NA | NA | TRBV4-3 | CASSQVDSLGNEQFF
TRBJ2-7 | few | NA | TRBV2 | CASRNRATYEQYF
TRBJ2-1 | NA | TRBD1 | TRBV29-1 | CSVQTGESEQFF
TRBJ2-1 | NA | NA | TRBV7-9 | CASSLGGSRVAEQFF
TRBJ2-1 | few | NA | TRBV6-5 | CASSSPLAYEQFF
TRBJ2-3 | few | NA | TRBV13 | CASSPPWGTIFTDTQYF
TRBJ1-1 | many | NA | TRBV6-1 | CASRGGGSTEAFF
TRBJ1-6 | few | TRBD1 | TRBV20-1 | CSARVKGQGNSPLHF
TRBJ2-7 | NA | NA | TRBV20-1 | CSARDSGTREQYF